This T cell receptor (beta chain) was retrieved from a study of early T cells in non-severe SARS-CoV-2 infection. TCRdb used MiXCR to reprocess the 5' RACE reads, holding one entry per CDR3 protein. The sample includes under 60,000 distinct CDR3 sequences, 8% of them seen just once. This clonotype was detected many times. Deletions cut 5 bases from V and 5 bases from J, with 6 bases between. This CDR3 has 11 residues. The sequenced sample consisted of whole blood. The TCR was taken from an adult who was a healthcare worker with PCR-confirmed SARS-CoV-2 infection or an uninfected control (not recorded which). This chain uses TRBV12-3 or TRBV12-4 with TRBJ2-5, with D unresolved. The CDR3 nucleotides are TGTGCCAGCAGTCCGCTGGAGACCCAGTACTTC. Its translation: CASSPLETQYF.